The 24 T cell receptor beta chains in this list originate from one sample, sequenced in a study of T cells in Graves' hyperthyroidism and ophthalmopathy. Amplified TCR beta CDR3 regions derived from RNA transcripts. The HTBI primer set drove a first-round RT-PCR of the TCR CDR3. From the multiplex PCR reads, TCRdb called clonotypes with MiXCR, one entry per CDR3 protein. The sample has 730,000 or so distinct CDR3 sequences; roughly a sixth are singletons. Sequencing was done on a sample of blood. The receptors were gathered from a woman between 50 and 59 years old with Graves' hyperthyroidism that later progressed to Graves' ophthalmopathy.

The V gene is TRBV6-2 or TRBV6-3, the J gene TRBJ1-5; 11 nucleotides match TRBD1. The V segment lost 6 bases and the J segment 9 bases; nucleotides outside the gene matches: 10. CDR3 length equals 15 residues. Germline assignment: CDR1 MNHEY and CDR2 SVGEGT. The CDR3 DNA sequence: TGTGCCAGCAGCTTGGCCGGGACAGGGGGAGGGCCCCAGCATTTT. As protein: CASSLAGTGGGPQHF.

This clonotype was detected many times. The chain recombines TRBV20-1 with TRBJ2-5; TRBD1 matches at 12 bases. The ends lost 6 bases at V and 5 bases at J; junction bases unmatched: 7. The CDR3 runs to 14 residues. The V gene's germline CDR1 is DFQATT and CDR2 SNEGSKA (reference sequence). In nucleotides, the CDR3 is TGCAGTGCACCGGGACAGGGGGCCCGGGAGACCCAGTACTTC. Translating gives CSAPGQGARETQYF.

V is TRBV6-5 and J is TRBJ2-5; D perhaps matches TRBD2 (5 bases). Germline V lookup: CDR1 MNHEY, CDR2 SVGAGI. Trimming cost V 6 bases and J 2 bases, with 22 bases left between them. The CDR3 is 17 amino acids. The CDR3 DNA is TGTGCCAGCAGCTACCCGGTCGCAGGAGGACCACAAGAGACCCAGTACTTC. Translated, it gives CASSYPVAGGPQETQYF.

This clonotype was seen more than once but under ten times. The J gene is TRBJ1-2, the V gene TRBV6-5, with 11 bases matching TRBD1. This CDR3 spans 16 amino acids. The trim removed 0 bases at V and 3 bases at J, leaving 3 bases unmatched. In germline, CDR1 is MNHEY, CDR2 SVGAGI. CDR3 nucleotides: TGTGCCAGCAGTTACTCGGGGACAGGGGGGGACTATGGCTACACCTTC. This gives the protein CASSYSGTGGDYGYTF.

This clonotype was counted ten times or more. V is TRBV27 and J is TRBJ2-1, with a tentative D call TRBD1 (6 bases). There are 18 residues in the CDR3. Germline V lookup: CDR1 MNHEY, CDR2 SMNVEV (reference sequence). V was cut by 0 bases and J by 8 bases, with 23 bases left in between. The CDR3 region is CASSLSFLRDIGGDEQFF. In nucleotides, the CDR3 is TGTGCCAGCAGTTTATCGTTTCTCCGGGACATCGGTGGGGATGAGCAGTTCTTC.

This clonotype has ten or more counts. The rearrangement joins TRBV19 to TRBJ2-2, with TRBD1 matching over 9 bases. Germline V gene data show CDR1 as LNHDA and CDR2 as SQIVND (reference sequence). The CDR3 extends over 17 amino acids. V lost 7 bases to trimming and J lost 2 bases; unmatched junction nucleotides: 11. The CDR3 here is CASTADRGAFNTGELFF. The DNA of the CDR3 is TGTGCCAGTACTGCGGACAGGGGTGCGTTCAACACCGGGGAGCTGTTTTTT.

V and J are TRBV24-1 and TRBJ2-4; 8 bases match TRBD2. Germline V gene lookup returns CDR1 KGHDR and CDR2 SFDVKD. J was trimmed by 7 bases and V by 3 bases; bases with no gene match: 4. This CDR3 is built from 14 residues. This chain's CDR3 is CATSDPRGGNIQYF. DNA for the CDR3: TGTGCCACCAGTGATCCGCGCGGGGGGAACATTCAGTACTTC.

This clonotype was seen at least ten times. The rearrangement uses TRBV2 and TRBJ1-5; no definite D call. Germline CDR1 and CDR2: SNHLY and FYNNEI. The CDR3 consists of 14 residues. Trimming took off 6 bases at V and 5 bases at J, with 14 bases between the two ends. This CDR3 reads CASSPVRVDQPQHF. The CDR3 DNA follows: TGTGCCAGCAGCCCCGTAAGGGTGGATCAGCCCCAGCATTTT. The full variable domain, completed using reference TRBV2 and TRBJ1-5, is EPEVTQTPSHQVTQMGQEVILRCVPISNHLYFYWYRQILGQKVEFLVSFYNNEISEKSEIFDDQFSVERPDGSNFTLKIRSTKLEDSAMYFCASSPVRVDQPQHFGDGTRLSIL.

CDR3 sequence reads: CASRATGKGTYEQYF. CDR3 DNA sequence: TGCGCCAGCAGAGCGACAGGGAAGGGGACCTACGAGCAGTACTTC. The chain is built from TRBV4-1 and TRBJ2-7; 7 nucleotides agree with TRBD1. J was trimmed by 2 bases and V by 6 bases; bases with no gene match: 10. The CDR3 extends over 15 amino acids. The V gene's germline CDR1 is MGHRA and CDR2 YSYEKL.

This clonotype was detected many times. The chain uses TRBV27 and TRBJ1-6; a weak D match, TRBD1 (6 bases). Germline loops: CDR1 MNHEY, CDR2 SMNVEV (reference sequence). The CDR3 spans 13 residues. V was trimmed by 0 bases and J by 11 bases, leaving 8 bases between them. CDR3 in DNA: TGTGCCAGCAGTTTATCGCCAGGGGCACCCCTCCACTTT. Protein: CASSLSPGAPLHF.

The chain combines TRBV7-3 with TRBJ2-1; 12 bases map to TRBD1. Germline V gene lookup returns CDR1 SGHTA and CDR2 FQGTGA. The V gene end was trimmed by 2 bases and the J gene end by 5 bases; junction bases not matched to a gene: 4. CDR3 length: 16 residues. In nucleotides, the CDR3 is TGTGCCAGCAGCTTATGGGACAGGGGGCGCGACAATGAGCAGTTCTTC. Protein sequence: CASSLWDRGRDNEQFF. Together with reference TRBV7-3 and TRBJ2-1, the CDR3 gives the full variable domain: GAGVSQTPSNKVTEKGKYVELRCDPISGHTALYWYRQSLGQGPEFLIYFQGTGAADDSGLPNDRFFAVRPEGSVSTLKIQRTERGDSAVYLCASSLWDRGRDNEQFFGPGTRLTVL.

V is TRBV6-1 and J is TRBJ1-4; 7 bases agree with TRBD1. The CDR3 sequence is 14 residues long. Germline loops: CDR1 MNHNS, CDR2 SASEGT. V was pared by 6 bases and J by 8 bases, with 9 bases of the junction left unmatched. CDR3 protein: CASRREGAKEKLFF. Written as DNA, the CDR3 is TGTGCCAGCAGGCGAGAGGGGGCGAAGGAAAAACTGTTTTTT.

This clonotype was detected many times. The chain recombines TRBV5-1 with TRBJ1-2; D perhaps matches TRBD1 (5 bases). CDR1 is SGHRS, CDR2 YFSETQ, per germline. The CDR3 contains 16 residues. The V end lost 5 bases, the J end lost 7 bases, and 24 bases lay between the germline ends. DNA for the CDR3: TGCGCCAGCAGTGTAGGGGCCGAATATTCTCCGCGTGGCTACACCTTC. It yields the protein CASSVGAEYSPRGYTF.

On this clonotype itself: A read error may explain this, as a much larger clone is one base away. V usage is TRBV3-1 and J usage is TRBJ2-3, with D tentatively TRBD1 or TRBD2 (5 bases each). The CDR3 extends over 19 amino acids. CDR1 and CDR2 from the germline V gene are LGHDT and YNNKEL (reference sequence). The ends were cut back, 3 bases at V and 5 bases at J, with 27 bases in the middle. The CDR3 reads CASSQGSGPGTLAEDTQYF. CDR3 sequence (DNA): TGTGCCAGCAGCCAGGGATCGGGGCCAGGGACGCTGGCCGAAGATACGCAGTATTTT.

The CDR3 sequence: CATSDSRGADTQYF. The CDR3 nucleotides are TGTGCCACCAGTGATTCACGCGGGGCAGATACGCAGTATTTT. This chain uses TRBV24-1 with TRBJ2-3, with a possible D match to TRBD2 (6 bases). V lost 2 bases to trimming and J lost 4 bases, with 9 bases between them. Germline CDR1 is KGHDR and CDR2 is SFDVKD. The CDR3 contains 14 residues.

This clonotype was recorded a few times. The V call is TRBV7-9, the J call TRBJ2-1; the D is unclear. Germline V lookup: CDR1 SEHNR, CDR2 FQNEAQ (reference sequence). The V end was cut by 1 base, the J end by 4 bases, with 11 bases between. The CDR3 length is 15 residues. The CDR3 region has the DNA TGTGCCAGCAGCTTAGGCCGGCCCCTTTACAATGAGCAGTTCTTC. This gives the protein CASSLGRPLYNEQFF.

The chain has TRBV5-1 and TRBJ1-6; D might be TRBD1 (6 bases). This CDR3 has 15 residues. The germline V and J ends were trimmed by 3 bases and 7 bases, with 14 bases remaining between them. Germline CDR1 reads SGHRS; CDR2 reads YFSETQ. The CDR3: CASSSDRPGNSPLHF. CDR3 DNA sequence: TGCGCCAGCAGCTCCGACAGGCCTGGGAATTCACCCCTCCACTTT.

In this sample, this clonotype turned up many times. The J gene is TRBJ1-6, the V gene TRBV5-1; D is unresolved. Germline CDR1 reads SGHRS; CDR2 reads YFSETQ. The length of the CDR3 is 16 residues. V was pared by 3 bases and J by 0 bases, with 10 bases between. This chain's CDR3 is CASSSTTSSYNSPLHF. In nucleotides, the CDR3 is TGCGCCAGCAGCTCTACAACTAGCTCCTATAATTCACCCCTCCACTTT.

This clonotype appeared a few times. V usage is TRBV20-1 and J usage is TRBJ1-1, with D tentatively TRBD1 (5 bases). Between the trimmed V and J ends, which lost 1 base and 3 bases, there was a span of 9 bases. The germline gives CDR1 DFQATT, CDR2 SNEGSKA (reference sequence). The CDR3 runs to 13 residues. The CDR3 region has the DNA TGCAGTGCTAGAGTGGGGGAGCACACTGAAGCTTTCTTT. This translates into CSARVGEHTEAFF.

This clonotype has a count of ten or more. This chain uses TRBV27 with TRBJ1-2; D call uncertain. Germline CDR1 reads MNHEY; CDR2 reads SMNVEV (reference sequence). Trimming removed 3 bases at V and 6 bases at J, with 11 bases between. The CDR3 loop spans 13 amino acids. The CDR3 loop reads CASSFMGDDGYTF. The CDR3, as DNA: TGTGCCAGCAGTTTTATGGGCGACGATGGCTACACCTTC.

This clonotype was found a few times. The V and J genes are TRBV5-6 and TRBJ2-4; maybe TRBD1 (6 bases). V lost 2 bases to trimming and J lost 3 bases, with 18 bases between them. Germline V lookup: CDR1 SGHDT, CDR2 YYEEEE. This CDR3 region has 17 residues. The CDR3 region has the DNA TGTGCCAGCAGCTTCCGTAGGGGGAAGGATGACAAAAACATTCAGTACTTC. This sequence encodes CASSFRRGKDDKNIQYF.

The table lists this clonotype with a few counts. The V gene is TRBV20-1, the J gene TRBJ2-1, with TRBD1 identical over 9 bases. Germline lookup yields CDR1 DFQATT and CDR2 SNEGSKA (reference sequence). V shed 6 bases, J shed 4 bases, and the junction held 10 bases outside the gene matches. This CDR3 has 15 amino acids. The CDR3 reads CSAGPGTGSYNEQFF. The CDR3 region has the DNA TGCAGTGCGGGCCCCGGGACAGGGTCGTACAATGAGCAGTTCTTC.

V and J are TRBV6-1 and TRBJ1-1; no clear D. V dropped 6 bases and J dropped 5 bases, with 16 bases sitting between them. This CDR3 has 14 amino acids. The V gene's germline CDR1 is MNHNS and CDR2 SASEGT. CDR3 sequence (DNA): TGTGCCAGCAGCCCCCTCCTTGGTGGGACTGAAGCTTTCTTT. It yields the protein CASSPLLGGTEAFF.

This clonotype was counted between two and nine times. J is TRBJ1-1 and V is TRBV5-5; 7 bases agree with TRBD1. V lost 1 base to trimming and J lost 6 bases; unmatched junction nucleotides: 3. CDR1 and CDR2 (germline): SGHKS, YYEKEE (reference sequence). The CDR3 is made up of 13 amino acids. The DNA for the CDR3 is TGTGCCAGCAGCTTGCCAGGGGGGCCTGAAGCTTTCTTT. Translating it yields CASSLPGGPEAFF.